Shown below are 18 T cell receptor beta chains from a single sample sequenced in a study of blood T cell repertoires in COVID-19. Libraries were prepared by immunoSEQ multiplex PCR; TCRdb keeps only in-frame clonotypes and omits some of them. Among under 250,000 clones, around 86% were seen once, and the ten largest hold roughly 1.6%. Material for sequencing was peripheral blood. The receptors stem from a woman aged 60-70 years who had recovered from COVID-19.

The genes are TRBV6-5 and TRBJ1-3, with 7 bases identical to TRBD1. Trimming cost V 6 bases and J 0 bases; bases outside gene matches: 2. CDR1 is MNHEY, CDR2 SVGAGI, per germline. The CDR3 is made up of 14 amino acids. The CDR3 coding sequence is TGTGCCAGCAGGACAGGGAACTCTGGAAACACCATATATTTT. Translated: CASRTGNSGNTIYF.

This clone was counted only a few times. The chain is built from TRBV6-1 and TRBJ1-3; D call uncertain. V was trimmed by 2 bases and J by 0 bases, leaving 5 bases between them. Germline values: CDR1 MNHNS, CDR2 SASEGT. CDR3 length: 14 amino acids. As DNA, the CDR3 is TGTGCCAGCAGTGAAACTGGCTCTGGAAACACCATATATTTT. Its translation is CASSETGSGNTIYF.

Points on this clone: The identical CDR3 is also encoded by other nucleotide sequences in the sample. This chain links TRBV28 with TRBJ2-7; D gene uncertain. Trimming pared 4 bases from V and 3 bases from J, leaving 4 bases between. Germline assignment: CDR1 MDHEN and CDR2 SYDVKM. This CDR3 spans 11 amino acids. The CDR3 DNA follows: TGTGCCAGCAGTTCACTCTACGAGCAGTACTTC. Amino acid sequence: CASSSLYEQYF.

The chain links TRBV4-1 to TRBJ1-2; no reliable D call. The CDR3 runs to 14 residues. V lost 6 bases and J 5 bases, leaving 16 bases between the germline ends. CDR1 is MGHRA and CDR2 is YSYEKL in the germline V gene. The CDR3 DNA sequence: TGCGCCAGCAGGACTGCTGGACGGGATTATGGCTACACCTTC. Its protein product is CASRTAGRDYGYTF.

The V gene is TRBV4-2, the J gene TRBJ2-7, with 12 bases that match TRBD2. Germline V lookup: CDR1 LGHNA, CDR2 YNFKEQ. V trimming: 2 bases; J trimming: 4 bases; junction bases outside the gene matches: 3. The CDR3 is 15 amino acids. The CDR3 DNA reads as TGTGCCAGCAGCCAATCCCTAGCGGGGGGGTACGAGCAGTACTTC. Its protein product is CASSQSLAGGYEQYF.

The chain employs TRBV19 and TRBJ2-7; 11 nucleotides line up with TRBD2. J lost 0 bases, V lost 5 bases, and 12 bases had no gene match. Germline values: CDR1 LNHDA, CDR2 SQIVND (reference sequence). The CDR3 is 18 amino acids. This CDR3 is CASSPNGRLAGSSYEQYF. The CDR3 DNA reads TGTGCCAGTAGTCCCAACGGGAGACTAGCGGGGAGCTCCTACGAGCAGTACTTC.

This chain uses TRBV5-1 with TRBJ1-2, with 7 bases identical to TRBD1. CDR1 SGHRS and CDR2 YFSETQ come from the germline V gene. The trim removed 2 bases at V and 6 bases at J, leaving 4 bases unmatched. This CDR3 is built from 13 residues. Here the CDR3 reads CASSFLQGHGYTF. The CDR3 DNA reads TGCGCCAGCAGCTTTTTACAGGGGCATGGCTACACCTTC. Using reference TRBV5-1 and TRBJ1-2 for the parts outside the CDR3, the full variable domain is KAGVTQTPRYLIKTRGQQVTLSCSPISGHRSVSWYQQTPGQGLQFLFEYFSETQRNKGNFPGRFSGRQFSNSRSEMNVSTLELGDSALYLCASSFLQGHGYTFGSGTRLTVV.

The chain combines TRBV10-3 with TRBJ1-2, with D unresolved. The CDR3 has 13 amino acids. Germline V gene data show CDR1 as ENHRY and CDR2 as SYGVKD. V was clipped by 2 bases and J by 5 bases, with 9 bases between them. The CDR3 is CAISERGDYGYTF. In DNA form, the CDR3 reads TGTGCCATCAGTGAGCGGGGTGATTATGGCTACACCTTC.

This sequence joins TRBV10-2 and TRBJ1-3, with D possibly being TRBD1 (5 bases). Trimming shortened V by 0 bases and J by 0 bases, and 12 bases separated the two germline ends. CDR3 size: 17 residues. Germline V gives CDR1 WSHSY, CDR2 SAAADI. The chain's CDR3 is CASSESMPGNSGNTIYF. CDR3 nucleotides: TGCGCCAGCAGTGAGTCGATGCCAGGGAACTCTGGAAACACCATATATTTT.

The gene calls are TRBV28 and TRBJ2-7; D might be TRBD1 (5 bases). This CDR3 has 16 amino acids. The V and J ends lost 8 bases and 0 bases respectively, with 20 bases between them. The germline gives CDR1 MDHEN, CDR2 SYDVKM. In DNA form, the CDR3 reads TGTGCCAGCCATAGATTCAGGGTGGGTAGCTCCTACGAGCAGTACTTC. Protein sequence: CASHRFRVGSSYEQYF.

V usage is TRBV27 and J usage is TRBJ1-2; D is unresolved. The CDR3 spans 20 residues. Germline CDR1 reads MNHEY; CDR2 reads SMNVEV (reference sequence). Trimming removed 0 bases at V and 4 bases at J, with 27 bases between. The CDR3: CASSLSLTSFVPSSFYGYTF. The CDR3, as DNA: TGTGCCAGCAGTTTATCGCTAACTTCCTTTGTTCCCTCAAGCTTCTATGGCTACACCTTC.

The chain recombines TRBV19 with TRBJ2-5, with 10 bases aligning to TRBD2. The CDR3 is 16 residues long. Germline CDR1 reads LNHDA; CDR2 reads SQIVND (reference sequence). Unmatched junction bases numbered 9, after V lost 3 bases and J lost 5 bases. As DNA, the CDR3 is TGTGCCAGTAGTATCGGTAGCGGGGGGTTTTCGGAGACCCAGTACTTC. Translating it yields CASSIGSGGFSETQYF.

DNA for the CDR3: TGCAGCGTTGAAGTAGGCAGGGTCTATGGCTACACCTTC. Its translation: CSVEVGRVYGYTF. This chain uses TRBV29-1 with TRBJ1-2, with TRBD1 as a possible D gene (5 bases). The CDR3 sequence is 13 residues long. V was clipped by 1 base and J by 4 bases, with 10 bases between them. Germline V gives CDR1 SQVTM, CDR2 ANQGSEA.

J is TRBJ1-6 and V is TRBV11-2; D is ambiguous. Per germline, CDR1 SGHAT and CDR2 FQNNGV. The CDR3 sequence is 13 residues long. V lost 1 base and J lost 10, with 8 bases in between. CDR3 sequence: CASSLVGSSPLHF. CDR3 bases: TGTGCCAGCAGCTTAGTCGGGAGCTCACCCCTCCACTTT.

V usage is TRBV11-2 and J usage is TRBJ2-1; D is perhaps TRBD1 (6 bases). The V gene's germline CDR1 is SGHAT and CDR2 FQNNGV. This CDR3 has 14 residues. Trimming cost V 0 bases and J 6 bases, with 9 bases left between them. The CDR3 loop reads CASSLDTGFNEQFF. CDR3 DNA: TGTGCCAGCAGCTTAGATACAGGGTTCAATGAGCAGTTCTTC.

The CDR3 loop is CASSPTTGSAKNIQYF. The CDR3 DNA is TGTGCCAGCAGCCCAACGACAGGGTCGGCCAAAAACATTCAGTACTTC. This sequence joins TRBV9 and TRBJ2-4; 7 nucleotides line up with TRBD1. The CDR3 totals 16 residues. V lost 4 bases to trimming and J lost 1 base; unmatched junction nucleotides: 8. The V gene's germline CDR1 is SGDLS and CDR2 YYNGEE.

The rearrangement links TRBV27 to TRBJ2-3; 9 bases are shared with TRBD1. Germline CDR1 reads MNHEY; CDR2 reads SMNVEV (reference sequence). The V and J ends lost 2 bases and 2 bases, in that order; junction bases with no gene match: 2. The CDR3 totals 15 residues. CDR3 sequence reads: CASSLGTGYTDTQYF. The CDR3 nucleotides read TGTGCCAGCAGTTTAGGGACAGGGTACACAGATACGCAGTATTTT.

The chain recombines TRBV10-3 with TRBJ1-2; perhaps TRBD1 as D (6 bases). The CDR3 length is 15 residues. Germline V gene data show CDR1 as ENHRY and CDR2 as SYGVKD. V shed 5 bases and J shed 6 bases, with 19 bases lying between them. The CDR3 region has the DNA TGTGCCATCAGTAAGGAGGGGGGGGGCTTCGATGGCTACACCTTC. This gives the protein CAISKEGGGFDGYTF.